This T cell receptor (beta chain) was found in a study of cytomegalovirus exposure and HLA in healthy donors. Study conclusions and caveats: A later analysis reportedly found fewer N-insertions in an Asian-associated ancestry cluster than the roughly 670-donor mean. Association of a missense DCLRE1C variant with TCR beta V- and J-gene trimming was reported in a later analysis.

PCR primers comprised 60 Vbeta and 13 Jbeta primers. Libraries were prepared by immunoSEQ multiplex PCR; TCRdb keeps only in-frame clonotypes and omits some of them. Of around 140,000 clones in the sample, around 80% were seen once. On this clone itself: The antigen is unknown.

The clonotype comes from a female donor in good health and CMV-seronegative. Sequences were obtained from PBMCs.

Here the CDR3 reads CSVEIPRPAYGYTF. DNA for the CDR3: TGCAGCGTTGAGATCCCCAGGCCAGCCTATGGCTACACCTTC. The chain recombines TRBV29-1 with TRBJ1-2; D is unclear. Looked up from germline, CDR1 is SQVTM and CDR2 is ANQGSEA. Trimming removed 3 bases at V and 4 bases at J, with 15 bases between. The CDR3 has 14 amino acids.